This T cell receptor beta chain comes out of a study of cytomegalovirus exposure and HLA in healthy donors. TCRdb's table, derived via immunoSEQ multiplex PCR, lists solely in-frame clones and lacks some. The data hold around 160,000 clones, with about 90% observed a single time. This CDR3 has 16 residues. Losses at the gene ends were 5 bases for V and 6 bases for J; bases not matched to a gene: 13. Looked up from germline, CDR1 is SGHTA and CDR2 is FQGTGA. The study, taken as a whole, reports: The authors listed about 170 TCR beta chains as cytomegalovirus-associated. First-cohort TCR clusters tended to co-occur in the approximately 110 validation repertoires, a later analysis found.

A remark on this clone: Its antigen is undetermined.

This rearrangement joins TRBV7-3 to TRBJ2-5; 9 bases are a match to TRBD1. This sequence was found in a woman aged 18-29 years in good health and CMV-seropositive. The sequencing input was PBMCs. The CDR3 here is CASSPFDGTGTQTQYF. Written as DNA, the CDR3 is TGTGCCAGCAGCCCCTTCGACGGGACAGGGACACAGACCCAGTACTTC.